This T cell receptor (beta chain) was identified in a study of CD8+CD57+ T cells in acquired aplastic anemia. Study as a whole: An average of about 3.4 ug of DNA was obtained from sorted CD4+ and CD8+ cells. As sequenced from healthy donors, CD4+ cells averaged around 10 million reads.

About this clonotype: Its antigen is not identified.

Genomic DNA was employed as the template in profiling TCR beta VDJ and CDR3. TCRdb recomputed calls from the reads with MiXCR, one row per CDR3 protein. The profile shows 150,000 or so distinct CDR3 sequences, roughly 63% of them singletons. This CDR3 region has 13 residues. CDR1 SQVTM and CDR2 ANQGSEA come from the germline V gene. V lost 1 base and J 5 bases, leaving 10 bases between the germline ends. Study findings and constraints: Significant differences in CD8+ Simpson's diversity were not observed between patients and controls. The number of CD8+ CDR3 sequences shared by patients and controls was approximately 30.

This chain joins TRBV29-1 and TRBJ2-3, with D uncertain. The source material was sorted CD4+, CD8+, or CD8+CD57+ T cells (not recorded which) from PBMCs. This TCR was sampled from a human donor in good health. The CDR3 spells CSVEVPAQDTQYF. Written as DNA, the CDR3 is TGCAGCGTTGAAGTTCCCGCACAAGATACGCAGTATTTT.